This T cell receptor beta chain emerged from a study of cytomegalovirus exposure and HLA in healthy donors. Among the 120 subjects of the validation cohort, separate from the roughly 600-subject first cohort, were the donors. Libraries were prepared by immunoSEQ multiplex PCR; TCRdb keeps only in-frame clonotypes and omits some of them. The table lists 200,000 to 250,000 clones, roughly 91% of them singletons, with approximately 2% in the top ten. The sequence derives from a woman between 18 and 30 years old in good health and CMV-seropositive. Sequences were obtained from PBMCs.

This CDR3 is CASSFGRWGEGMNTEAFF. CDR3 nucleotide sequence: TGTGCCAGCAGTTTCGGTCGCTGGGGTGAGGGTATGAACACTGAAGCTTTCTTT. This sequence joins TRBV28 and TRBJ1-1, with D uncertain. Trimming cost V 3 bases and J 0 bases, with 20 bases left between them. Germline V gene data show CDR1 as MDHEN and CDR2 as SYDVKM. CDR3 length equals 18 residues. The variable domain in full, completed from reference TRBV28 and TRBJ1-1, reads DVKVTQSSRYLVKRTGEKVFLECVQDMDHENMFWYRQDPGLGLRLIYFSYDVKMKEKGDIPEGYSVSREKKERFSLILESASTNQTSMYLCASSFGRWGEGMNTEAFFGQGTRLTVV.